In this sample, the clone carrying this T cell receptor (beta chain) turned up once. This sample stems from a study of T cells in narcolepsy. Clones were sequenced by immunoSEQ multiplex PCR, and TCRdb holds only the in-frame ones, with some missing. This table holds around 17,000 clones, roughly 72% found once. The receptor's source is a human donor with narcolepsy. The sequencing input was CD45RA- memory CD8+ T cells from PBMCs.

CDR3 DNA sequence: TGTGCCAGCAGCTTATGGGACACTGAAGCTTTCTTT. Translation gives CASSLWDTEAFF. The genes are TRBV7-9 and TRBJ1-1; no reliable D call. This CDR3 region has 12 residues. Germline V CDR1 and CDR2: SEHNR, FQNEAQ (reference sequence). Trimming stripped 2 bases from V and 3 bases from J, with 4 bases between.